This record concerns one TCR beta chain sequence. The CDR3 is made up of 16 amino acids. Germline loops: CDR1 MGHRA, CDR2 YSYEKL. V lost 5 bases and J 2 bases, leaving 16 bases between the germline ends. This specimen belongs to a study of T cell responses to AZD1222 COVID-19 vaccine. Clones were read by immunoSEQ multiplex PCR, and TCRdb kept only the in-frame ones, dropping some. There are over 120,000 clones in the sample; about 93% occur only once, and approximately 4.9% lies in the top ten. This material consisted of peripheral blood, taken on day 0 of AZD1222 vaccination. The TCR originated in an adult in good health. The chain uses TRBV4-1 and TRBJ2-1, with a possible D match to TRBD2 (6 bases). In nucleotides, the CDR3 is TGCGCCAGCAGCTCACCGGGACTGGACCCCTACAATGAGCAGTTCTTC. Residues: CASSSPGLDPYNEQFF.